This T cell receptor (beta chain) was recovered during a study of stem cell transplantation in POMP-related autoinflammatory disease listed by TCRdb under 2021. For the study in its entirety: The study hypothesized that defective thymoproteasomes impair MHC class I-dependent CD8+ T-cell differentiation and positive selection, skewing the TRB repertoire. Prior to transplant, the patients had CD4+ naive T-cell skewing, low CD8+ T-cell proportions, and decreased T-cell cytokine secretion. To find out how POMP deficiency affects T-cell receptor beta repertoire diversity and CDR3 characteristics, high-throughput TRB sequencing was used.

The sample's time point label, decoded: before hematopoietic stem cell transplant. PRAID was characterized by prominent immunodeficiency alongside autoinflammation. Before TRB sequencing, the T-cell subsets, namely conventional T cells, CD8+ T cells, regulatory T cells, and T follicular helper cells, were sorted. Details on this clone: There is no known antigen for this receptor. Per-nucleotide qualities are absent, and no much larger clonotype sits a single base away.

Compared with germline, V lacks 3 bases and J lacks 3 bases; bases without a gene match: 10. Reading the germline V gene gives CDR1 SGHTA and CDR2 FQGNSA. Including the terminal cysteine and phenylalanine, the CDR3 comprises 18 residues. Only the CDR3 region is kept as DNA, spanning 54 bases read in frame from base 1. Libraries were made using the immunoSEQ multiplex PCR assay. As for how the authors treated the data: Repertoire diversity was quantified with Shannon entropy, accounting for clonal size distribution. The Gini-Simpson index (Simpson_1-D) served as the measure of how unequally clonotypes were distributed. This immuneACCESS table, as held by TCRdb, lists in-frame sequences with V and J called but not all clones. Of the missing ones, under half trace to an unresolved V gene in checked studies; the others have no known cause. The V and J calls and clone size are taken from that table; D and trimming were inferred from the DNA. The sample has under 11,000 clones on record, approximately 86% of them singletons. The ten largest account for roughly 54% of the sample.

The investigation overall reported the following: A restricted number of unique TRB V-J gene pairings was observed in PRAID patients. A trend toward lower TRB diversity and higher clonality was observed in PRAID patients across all analyzed T-cell subsets. The trend toward lower diversity and increased clonality in PRAID patients was statistically significant only for regulatory T cells.

This receptor was taken from a human donor with POMP-related autoinflammation and immune dysregulation (PRAID). This specimen consisted of CD8+ T cells from PBMCs, obtained before stem cell transplantation. The sequence links TRBV7-2 to TRBJ2-5; 13 nucleotides in the junction match TRBD2. The bases read TGTGCCAGCAGCTTCCCCGGGACTAGCGGGGTAGGAAAAGAGACCCAGTACTTC. Its translation is CASSFPGTSGVGKETQYF.